These 10 T cell receptor beta chains originate from one sample sequenced in a study of shared clonotypes between healthy human individuals. Naive CD8 cells were CD45RO-negative, positively selected for CCR7, excluding terminally differentiated effector memory CD45RA+ cells. Clones were sequenced by immunoSEQ multiplex PCR, and TCRdb holds only the in-frame ones, with some missing. This sample has millions of clones; under 95% occur once, and the top ten carry around 1.7%. The source material was naive CD8+ T cells from PBMCs. The receptors stem from a man younger than 35 in good health. Some clones in this sample may be carry-over from other donors' samples.

This clone has a single count. This sample includes further DNA sequences coding for the same CDR3. V is TRBV7-9 and J is TRBJ2-7; no definite D call. This CDR3 spans 13 amino acids. The V end was cut by 1 base, the J end by 0 bases, with 4 bases between. Germline V gene lookup returns CDR1 SEHNR and CDR2 FQNEAQ (reference sequence). CDR3 bases: TGTGCCAGCAGCTTAGAGGACTCCTACGAGCAGTACTTC. This sequence encodes CASSLEDSYEQYF.

The genes are TRBV5-4 and TRBJ2-1; no clear D. This CDR3 region has 12 residues. CDR1 is SGHNT and CDR2 is YYREEE in the germline V gene (reference sequence). V was trimmed by 3 bases and J by 9 bases, leaving 10 bases between them. CDR3 nucleotides: TGTGCCAGCAGCTCCAAGGGTGGTGAGCAGTTCTTC. Amino acids: CASSSKGGEQFF.

This chain connects TRBV28 to TRBJ2-7; 7 bases align to TRBD1. This CDR3 contains 15 residues. V lost 3 bases, J lost 2 bases, and 7 bases stayed unmatched. CDR1 is MDHEN, CDR2 SYDVKM, per germline. CDR3 in DNA: TGTGCCAGCAGTTTTGGGACAGTGCCTACCTACGAGCAGTACTTC. It specifies CASSFGTVPTYEQYF.

CDR3 in amino acids: CASSQDTRLAGMETQYF. Written as DNA, the CDR3 is TGCGCCAGCAGCCAAGATACTCGGCTAGCGGGAATGGAGACCCAGTACTTC. The rearrangement joins TRBV4-1 to TRBJ2-5; the match to TRBD2 covers 9 bases. J gave up 5 bases and V 0 bases, and 10 bases lay outside the gene matches. The germline CDR1 and CDR2 sequences are MGHRA and YSYEKL. This CDR3 spans 17 amino acids.

The chain uses TRBV5-5 and TRBJ2-7, with D hard to call. The CDR3 sequence is 15 residues long. CDR1 is SGHKS, CDR2 YYEKEE, per germline (reference sequence). V dropped 1 base and J dropped 4 bases, with 15 bases sitting between them. CDR3 bases: TGTGCCAGCAGCTTGAGGCCAGGAGAGAAGTACGAGCAGTACTTC. Translating gives CASSLRPGEKYEQYF. The full variable domain, in which reference TRBV5-5 and TRBJ2-7 provide the parts outside the CDR3, is DAGVTQSPTHLIKTRGQQVTLRCSPISGHKSVSWYQQVLGQGPQFIFQYYEKEERGRGNFPDRFSARQFPNYSSELNVNALLLGDSALYLCASSLRPGEKYEQYFGPGTRLTVT.

The gene calls are TRBV7-3 and TRBJ2-3; no reliable D call. In germline, CDR1 is SGHTA, CDR2 FQGTGA. The CDR3 is 13 amino acids. The germline V and J ends were trimmed by 2 bases and 6 bases, with 9 bases remaining between them. CDR3 coding DNA: TGTGCCAGCAGCTTATTGGTTTGGGATACGCAGTATTTT. Translated: CASSLLVWDTQYF.

V gene TRBV4-1 combines with J gene TRBJ2-2, with no clear D. Between the trimmed V and J ends, which lost 2 bases and 7 bases, there was a span of 11 bases. From germline, CDR1 is MGHRA and CDR2 YSYEKL. The CDR3 covers 14 residues. CDR3 nucleotides: TGCGCCAGCAGCCAAATCCGACCAGTCGGGGAGCTGTTTTTT. This codes for CASSQIRPVGELFF.

This clone was observed a few times. Different DNA sequences within this sample yield the same CDR3. The V and J genes are TRBV29-1 and TRBJ1-1, with 7 bases matching TRBD1. CDR1 is SQVTM, CDR2 ANQGSEA, per germline. Trimming took 3 bases from V and 5 from J; bases not matched to a gene: 0. CDR3 length: 11 residues. Here the CDR3 reads CSVETGTEAFF. The CDR3 DNA is TGCAGCGTTGAGACAGGGACTGAAGCTTTCTTT.

The V gene is TRBV7-2, the J gene TRBJ2-5, with D perhaps being TRBD1 or TRBD2 (5 bases each). V was cut by 5 bases and J by 5 bases, with 18 bases left in between. Germline V CDR1 and CDR2: SGHTA, FQGNSA. This CDR3 has 15 residues. CDR3 amino acids: CASSPPPRDLETQYF. DNA of the CDR3: TGTGCCAGCAGCCCCCCCCCGAGGGACCTGGAGACCCAGTACTTC.

This clone was counted a few times. This chain joins TRBV11-2 and TRBJ1-1, with 8 bases matching TRBD1. The CDR3 has 15 amino acids. V lost 4 bases to trimming and J lost 1 base; unmatched junction nucleotides: 5. The germline gives CDR1 SGHAT, CDR2 FQNNGV. The CDR3 DNA sequence: TGTGCCAGCAGCTCACCCGGGACAGGGAACACTGAAGCTTTCTTT. Translation gives CASSSPGTGNTEAFF.